The 30 T cell receptor beta chains given below trace back to one sample, sequenced in a study of T-cell memory formation after mild COVID-19. TCRdb reprocessed the 5' RACE reads with MiXCR, giving one entry per CDR3 protein. The sample lists 550,000 to 600,000 distinct CDR3 sequences, roughly a fifth occurring once. Material: PBMCs or a T cell subset sorted from them (not recorded which). The receptor source for this set is an adult woman who had mild COVID-19 (a few samples of this study predate the infection). Cell type and time point are not known.

The chain uses TRBV9 and TRBJ1-1; tentative D call: TRBD1 (5 bases). Germline values: CDR1 SGDLS, CDR2 YYNGEE. CDR3 length: 13 residues. Trimming cost V 0 bases and J 7 bases, with 10 bases left between them. The CDR3 region is CASSVDVGVEAFF. The CDR3 DNA is TGTGCCAGCAGCGTAGACGTGGGGGTTGAAGCTTTCTTT.

The J gene is TRBJ2-7, the V gene TRBV7-9, with D possibly matching TRBD1 (6 bases). V was shortened by 0 bases and J by 0 bases, with 9 bases between the two germline ends. Germline CDR1 is SEHNR and CDR2 is FQNEAQ (reference sequence). The CDR3 spans 15 residues. CDR3: CASSLATGTSYEQYF. The CDR3 nucleotides read TGTGCCAGCAGCTTAGCTACAGGGACCTCCTACGAGCAGTACTTC. Supplemented by reference TRBV7-9 and TRBJ2-7, the full variable domain reads DTGVSQNPRHKITKRGQNVTFRCDPISEHNRLYWYRQTLGQGPEFLTYFQNEAQLEKSRLLSDRFSAERPKGSFSTLEIQRTEQGDSAMYLCASSLATGTSYEQYFGPGTRLTVT.

This clonotype showed up just a few times. V gene TRBV5-5 combines with J gene TRBJ2-1; D is undetermined. Germline V gene sequence: CDR1 SGHKS, CDR2 YYEKEE (reference sequence). This CDR3 contains 10 residues. Trimming cost V 7 bases and J 9 bases, with 8 bases left between them. The CDR3 reads CASLMGEQFF. Written as DNA, the CDR3 is TGTGCCAGCCTCATGGGTGAGCAGTTCTTC.

The chain couples TRBV24-1 to TRBJ2-5; TRBD1 aligns across 9 bases. The CDR3 consists of 15 residues. Germline loops: CDR1 KGHDR, CDR2 SFDVKD. Unmatched junction bases numbered 8, after V lost 3 bases and J lost 7 bases. Here the CDR3 reads CATSDRDRDLGTQYF. CDR3 bases: TGTGCCACCAGTGATCGGGACAGGGACCTAGGGACCCAGTACTTC.

The gene calls are TRBV6-1 and TRBJ2-1, with 7 positions matching TRBD1. The trim removed 5 bases at V and 2 bases at J, leaving 12 bases unmatched. CDR1 and CDR2 (germline): MNHNS, SASEGT. This CDR3 has 17 amino acids. The CDR3 loop is CASSRTGSGGPYNEQFF. CDR3 DNA: TGTGCCAGCAGTCGGACAGGTTCAGGGGGTCCCTACAATGAGCAGTTCTTC.

The chain couples TRBV20-1 to TRBJ2-3, with 9 bases identical to TRBD1. V was clipped by 3 bases and J by 5 bases; unmatched bases: 12. The germline V gene has CDR1 DFQATT and CDR2 SNEGSKA (reference sequence). CDR3 length: 16 amino acids. CDR3 nucleotide sequence: TGCAGTGCTAGCCCCGACAGGGGGTTGTACATAGATACGCAGTATTTT. Amino acids: CSASPDRGLYIDTQYF.

This clonotype was counted ten times or more. This chain links TRBV3-1 with TRBJ2-1; D may be TRBD2 (5 bases). In germline, CDR1 is LGHDT, CDR2 YNNKEL (reference sequence). V was trimmed by 1 base and J by 12 bases, leaving 22 bases between them. This CDR3 has 16 amino acids. CDR3 sequence reads: CASSQGERRPPFGQFF. The CDR3 region has the DNA TGTGCCAGCAGCCAAGGGGAGCGGAGGCCCCCATTCGGGCAGTTCTTC.

In its sample, this clonotype was seen many times. The chain couples TRBV5-1 to TRBJ2-1, with D perhaps TRBD2 (6 bases). CDR1 SGHRS and CDR2 YFSETQ come from the germline V gene. V lost 0 bases, J lost 2 bases, and 15 bases lay in between. This CDR3 spans 17 amino acids. This chain's CDR3 is CASSLGNGRLAYNEQFF. In DNA form, the CDR3 reads TGCGCCAGCAGCTTGGGGAACGGGCGACTAGCCTACAATGAGCAGTTCTTC.

This rearrangement joins TRBV18 to TRBJ1-4, with D perhaps TRBD1 (5 bases). Germline V gene lookup returns CDR1 KGHSH and CDR2 LQKENI. CDR3 length equals 15 residues. V was shortened by 3 bases and J by 6 bases, with 14 bases between the two germline ends. The CDR3 nucleotides are TGTGCCAGCTCACCCACGGCAGGGTCAGATGAAAAACTGTTTTTT. This translates into CASSPTAGSDEKLFF.

This clonotype showed up just a few times. This sequence joins TRBV5-6 and TRBJ1-1; TRBD1 might be the D (5 bases). Germline V gives CDR1 SGHDT, CDR2 YYEEEE. V lost 0 bases to trimming and J lost 7 bases, with 10 bases between them. The CDR3 covers 13 residues. In nucleotides, the CDR3 is TGTGCCAGCAGCTTGGATAATAGGGGTGAAGCTTTCTTT. This encodes CASSLDNRGEAFF.

The V and J genes are TRBV5-1 and TRBJ1-1; weak D call: TRBD1 (6 bases). This CDR3 has 14 residues. CDR1 and CDR2 (germline): SGHRS, YFSETQ. V lost 4 bases and J 0 bases, leaving 10 bases between the germline ends. CDR3 protein: CASSDGTMNTEAFF. Written as DNA, the CDR3 is TGCGCCAGCAGCGACGGGACAATGAACACTGAAGCTTTCTTT.

This chain links TRBV29-1 with TRBJ1-1; 8 positions agree with TRBD1. Trimming removed 4 bases from V and 1 base from J; junction bases left unmatched: 2. The CDR3 is 13 amino acids. CDR1 and CDR2 (germline): SQVTM, ANQGSEA. For the CDR3, the DNA is TGCAGCGTTGTACAGGGGGGGAACACTGAAGCTTTCTTT. Its translation is CSVVQGGNTEAFF.

This clonotype was picked up many times. The J gene is TRBJ1-4, the V gene TRBV6-5, with 7 bases fitting TRBD1. The J segment lost 5 bases and the V segment lost 2 bases, leaving 5 bases of the junction unmatched. Germline CDR1 and CDR2: MNHEY and SVGAGI. The CDR3 totals 15 residues. CDR3 protein: CASSYGTARNEKLFF. CDR3 nucleotide sequence: TGTGCCAGCAGTTACGGGACAGCGAGAAATGAAAAACTGTTTTTT.

The chain has TRBV7-9 and TRBJ2-7; tentative D call: TRBD1 (5 bases). Trimming stripped 6 bases from V and 9 bases from J, with 15 bases between. Germline CDR1 is SEHNR and CDR2 is FQNEAQ (reference sequence). The CDR3 sequence is 12 residues long. CDR3 in DNA: TGTGCCAGCAGTATACAGGATTCTGGGCAGTACTTC. Translation: CASSIQDSGQYF.

Here the CDR3 reads CASRPDSSYEQYF. DNA of the CDR3: TGTGCCAGCAGACCCGACAGCTCCTACGAGCAGTACTTC. The chain combines TRBV2 with TRBJ2-7, with a possible D match to TRBD1 (5 bases). The CDR3 contains 13 residues. Between the trimmed V and J ends, which lost 6 bases and 0 bases, there was a span of 9 bases. The germline gives CDR1 SNHLY, CDR2 FYNNEI. Based on the CDR3 plus reference TRBV2 and TRBJ2-7, the full variable domain is EPEVTQTPSHQVTQMGQEVILRCVPISNHLYFYWYRQILGQKVEFLVSFYNNEISEKSEIFDDQFSVERPDGSNFTLKIRSTKLEDSAMYFCASRPDSSYEQYFGPGTRLTVT.

The chain recombines TRBV19 with TRBJ1-1, with D hard to call. This CDR3 is 11 amino acids long. Deletions cut 5 bases from V and 8 bases from J, with 9 bases between. Germline lookup yields CDR1 LNHDA and CDR2 SQIVND (reference sequence). CDR3 coding DNA: TGTGCCAGTAGTTGGACGGCCGAAGCTTTCTTT. The encoded protein is CASSWTAEAFF.

This clonotype was counted many times. The CDR3 DNA reads TGCAGCGTTGAAAGGACAGGGTCACCCTACGAGCAGTACTTC. Translated: CSVERTGSPYEQYF. The chain links TRBV29-1 to TRBJ2-7; 8 bases agree with TRBD1. CDR1 is SQVTM, CDR2 ANQGSEA, per germline. The CDR3 covers 14 residues. V lost 2 bases, J lost 2 bases, and 5 bases stayed unmatched.

This clonotype was seen more than once but under ten times. The V call is TRBV7-8, the J call TRBJ1-2, with D maybe TRBD1 (5 bases). CDR1 and CDR2 from the germline V gene are SGHVS and FQNEAQ. The CDR3 spans 12 residues. V dropped 5 bases and J dropped 8 bases, with 12 bases sitting between them. CDR3 nucleotide sequence: TGTGCCAGCAGCCTGTCGGGGGTCGGCTACACCTTC. Translation: CASSLSGVGYTF.

In its sample, this clonotype was seen a few times. The V and J genes are TRBV20-1 and TRBJ2-1, with TRBD1 matching over 7 bases. The CDR3 consists of 12 residues. Trimming at V came to 4 bases and at J to 6 bases, leaving 3 bases not matched to a gene. CDR1 and CDR2 from the germline V gene are DFQATT and SNEGSKA (reference sequence). The CDR3 protein is CSAIQGINEQFF. The CDR3 bases are TGCAGTGCTATACAGGGGATCAATGAGCAGTTCTTC.

The sample holds a few counts of this clonotype. V and J are TRBV3-1 and TRBJ2-3; TRBD2 agrees at 13 bases. From germline, CDR1 is LGHDT and CDR2 YNNKEL (reference sequence). This CDR3 has 16 amino acids. Germline trimming cut 8 bases from V and 4 bases from J; bases unmatched to any gene: 9. The CDR3 spells CASGHGTSGVSDTQYF. The CDR3 DNA is TGTGCCAGCGGACACGGGACTAGCGGGGTCTCAGATACGCAGTATTTT.

This clonotype was found a few times. The chain carries TRBV9 and TRBJ2-3; 7 nucleotides align to TRBD2. J gave up 1 base and V 0 bases, and 5 bases lay outside the gene matches. The CDR3 consists of 16 residues. Germline CDR1 SGDLS, CDR2 YYNGEE. The CDR3 loop reads CASSVGNAGGTDTQYF. The DNA of the CDR3 is TGTGCCAGCAGCGTAGGAAACGCGGGGGGCACAGATACGCAGTATTTT.

This clonotype was recorded at least ten times. This rearrangement joins TRBV11-2 to TRBJ1-1, with unresolved D. CDR1 is SGHAT and CDR2 is FQNNGV in the germline V gene. Trimming removed 5 bases from V and 1 base from J, with 11 bases in between. The CDR3 is 14 amino acids. In DNA, the CDR3 is TGTGCCAGCAGCCGACCAACCCGGAACACTGAAGCTTTCTTT. Its protein is CASSRPTRNTEAFF. Supplemented by reference TRBV11-2 and TRBJ1-1, the full variable domain reads EAGVAQSPRYKIIEKRQSVAFWCNPISGHATLYWYQQILGQGPKLLIQFQNNGVVDDSQLPKDRFSAERLKGVDSTLKIQPAKLEDSAVYLCASSRPTRNTEAFFGQGTRLTVV.

This clonotype was observed a handful of times. The chain uses TRBV19 and TRBJ2-1; D is undetermined. V shed 3 bases and J shed 15 bases, with 21 bases lying between them. Per germline, CDR1 LNHDA and CDR2 SQIVND (reference sequence). The CDR3 consists of 14 residues. The DNA for the CDR3 is TGTGCCAGTAGTATCACAGCGACCGGGCCGAGTACGTTCTTC. Protein: CASSITATGPSTFF.

This clonotype has at least ten counts. This chain joins TRBV5-1 and TRBJ2-2; D gene ambiguous. The V gene's germline CDR1 is SGHRS and CDR2 YFSETQ. The CDR3 runs to 13 residues. Trimming left V 1 base short and J 4 bases short, with 5 bases between. The CDR3 DNA reads as TGCGCCAGCAGCTTGCGGGTCACCGGGGAGCTGTTTTTT. Its protein product is CASSLRVTGELFF.

This clonotype was counted between two and nine times. The chain combines TRBV12-3 or TRBV12-4 with TRBJ2-1, with D tentatively TRBD2 (5 bases). V was clipped by 2 bases and J by 0 bases, with 17 bases between them. The CDR3 length is 18 residues. CDR3 sequence: CASSLSSGGGSSYNEQFF. The CDR3 DNA reads as TGTGCCAGCAGTTTAAGTAGTGGAGGCGGATCCTCCTACAATGAGCAGTTCTTC.

The rearrangement uses TRBV20-1 and TRBJ2-2; 8 bases align to TRBD1. This CDR3 region has 13 residues. Losses at the gene ends were 4 bases for V and 5 bases for J; bases not matched to a gene: 3. Germline loops: CDR1 DFQATT, CDR2 SNEGSKA (reference sequence). The CDR3 is CSAKGQGTGELFF. For the CDR3, the DNA is TGCAGTGCTAAAGGACAGGGAACCGGGGAGCTGTTTTTT.

This clonotype was seen only a few times. The chain recombines TRBV9 with TRBJ2-1; 7 bases match TRBD2. This CDR3 has 13 residues. The J segment lost 6 bases and the V segment lost 4 bases, leaving 4 bases of the junction unmatched. CDR1 is SGDLS, CDR2 YYNGEE, per germline. Written as DNA, the CDR3 is TGTGCCAGCAGCTCCCGACTAGCCAATGAGCAGTTCTTC. Protein product: CASSSRLANEQFF.

The rearrangement links TRBV4-2 to TRBJ2-3; D could derive from TRBD1 or TRBD2 (6 bases each). In germline, CDR1 is LGHNA, CDR2 YNFKEQ. V lost 2 bases and J lost 4, with 16 bases in between. The CDR3 consists of 16 residues. Here the CDR3 DNA reads TGTGCCAGCAGCCAACCCCTAGCGAAGGGGGCAGATACGCAGTATTTT. Translating gives CASSQPLAKGADTQYF.

This clonotype has a handful of counts. This chain links TRBV24-1 with TRBJ2-7; D remains ambiguous. V shed 3 bases and J shed 4 bases, with 6 bases lying between them. The germline V gene has CDR1 KGHDR and CDR2 SFDVKD. The CDR3 totals 12 residues. The CDR3 nucleotides are TGTGCCACCAGTGATACCCGTTACGAGCAGTACTTC. It encodes CATSDTRYEQYF.

The chain couples TRBV7-3 to TRBJ2-7; TRBD1 agrees at 9 bases. The germline V gene has CDR1 SGHTA and CDR2 FQGTGA. After removal of 1 base from V and 4 bases from J, the junction contained 5 bases not matched to a gene. The CDR3 has 15 amino acids. The CDR3 sequence: CASSLIWDREYEQYF. CDR3 nucleotide sequence: TGTGCCAGCAGCTTAATATGGGACAGGGAATACGAGCAGTACTTC.